The present TCR beta chain was sequenced within a study of shared clonotypes between healthy human individuals. Study summary: Each donor had three CD4 naive, three CD4 memory, two CD8 naive and one CD8 memory plate.

The naive CD8 subset, CD45RO-negative cells positively selected for CCR7, excluded terminally differentiated effector memory CD45RA+ cells. Comments on this clone: Antigen unknown.

The study, taken as a whole, reports: Clonotypes that were shared across a few donors made up roughly 5% of naive CD4 clonotypes.

V lost 7 bases and J 0 bases, leaving 16 bases between the germline ends. Germline V gene lookup returns CDR1 ENHRY and CDR2 SYGVKD. CDR3 size: 15 residues. Several immunoSEQ plates received, in even portions, the genomic DNA of each subset. Some clones are missing from TCRdb's copy, which holds only in-frame ones; the method was immunoSEQ multiplex PCR. This sample has about 700,000 clones, with around 92% found just once. The clonotype comes from a young man in good health. Sample: naive CD8+ T cells sorted from blood. The V and J genes are TRBV10-3 and TRBJ2-7; D is perhaps TRBD1 (6 bases). CDR3 in DNA: TGTGCCATCACAGAAAGGGCAGGGGACTCCTACGAGCAGTACTTC. Protein sequence: CAITERAGDSYEQYF.